This T cell receptor beta chain was retrieved from a study of beta chain features in type 1 diabetes (dated by TCRdb to the late 2010s). Broadly, across the study: Mean age, gender distribution, total cell number and subset yield did not differ between patients and healthy donors. Whereas all 28 donors provided naive and central memory subsets, regulatory and stem cell-like memory subsets were isolated from just 8 patients and about 8 healthy donors. Across all samples, about 110 million sorted cells were examined, and cell number per subset correlated strongly with RNA yield. The study compared TCRB repertoires of sorted circulating CD4+ T cell subsets between recently diagnosed type 1 diabetes patients and matched healthy donors.

The CDR3 has 11 amino acids, counting the end cysteine and phenylalanine. Of the read, only the CDR3 DNA is kept; its 33 bases are in frame from base 1. V loses 2 bases, J loses 12 bases, and the germline ends lie 8 bases apart. The germline V gene (reference sequence) gives CDR1 as MNHEY and CDR2 as SMNVEV. Each donor gave one peripheral blood draw, averaging approximately 0.12 L, which was collected into heparinised tubes. Using a panel that included CD45RO, CCR7, CD25, CD127, CD95 and CD27, naive, central memory, regulatory and stem cell-like memory CD4+ T cells were sorted on a BD FACSAria II. Every sorted population had a purity above 95%. PBMCs were isolated immediately by Lymphoprep density gradient centrifugation and stained directly without culture. So that batch effects would be minimized, each experiment stained and sorted samples in pairs, pairing one healthy donor with one patient. There are a few counts of this clone. Its antigen is still unknown. No base qualities exist here, and no much larger clone lies one base off it.

Overall results and qualifications from the work: Shorter templates might be favored by PCR, yet because patient and control samples were amplified and corrected together, any such skew would affect both groups equally. Fewer insertions and more nucleotide deletions at VDJ recombination sites were observed in patients with type 1 diabetes, implying thymic rearrangement abnormalities. Because cDNA rather than genomic DNA was sequenced, highly expressing activated cells could have been over-represented, although no difference in activation and CD3 levels was found between groups. Because the HLA sub-analyses included only small numbers of individuals, any influence of HLA type on TCRB rearrangement was left unresolved. Naive, central memory and regulatory TCRB repertoires appeared to be more similar among patients than among healthy donors. A moderate but significant shortening of TCRB CDR3 length was observed in type 1 diabetes patients in all four CD4+ subsets.

The entire isolated RNA was reverse transcribed using the High Capacity cDNA Reverse Transcription Kit, and thus expressed TCRB transcripts were sequenced. Naive, central memory and regulatory T cell samples underwent deep immunoSEQ sequencing, averaging roughly 3.5 million total reads per sample. Sorted cells were lysed in RLT buffer, and RNA was extracted using DNase-treated RNeasy Micro or Mini kits according to cell number. Each cell subset was processed separately to prevent cross-contamination, with patient and healthy donor samples processed together. Using the immunoSEQ multiplex PCR, TCRB sequences were amplified from cDNA into 87-bp fragments spanning the CDR3 region. Sequencing of the amplicons was performed on the Illumina HiSeq platform. For the original study's pipeline: PCR bias was computationally corrected using synthetic template baselines, reads within Hamming distance 2 were collapsed, and singletons that could not be merged were discarded. Reads were aligned against IMGT to assign V, D and J genes, CDR3 length and insertions or deletions at six rearrangement sites. Within each subset, clonotype counts were normalized to sorted cell number, and only after that were true diversity and Gini coefficients computed with the tcR R package. Repertoire sharing was quantified using the overlap coefficient calculated on TCRB nucleotide sequences. Out-of-frame TCRB sequences from naive cells were analyzed as a proxy for the pre-selection repertoire. TCRdb's version of the immuneACCESS table is confined to in-frame rearrangements and falls short of the full clone set. An unresolved V gene accounts for under half of the shortfall where checked; the remainder is of unknown origin. For V, J and clone size, that table is used; D and trimming come from the DNA. The sample yields 600,000 to 700,000 clones; 9.5% to 15% were counted once. More than 0.095% of the sample is in the top ten clones.

The rearranged chain carries TRBV27 and TRBJ2-1; 5 matching bases give a weak D call of TRBD2. Sequences were obtained from naive CD4+ T cells from blood. The cell subset or site tag for this specimen amounts to: true naive CD4+ T cells. The TCR originated in a man younger than 45 with type 1 diabetes. The CDR3 region has the sequence CASSLGGWQFF. The DNA is TGTGCCAGCAGTTTAGGAGGATGGCAGTTCTTC.